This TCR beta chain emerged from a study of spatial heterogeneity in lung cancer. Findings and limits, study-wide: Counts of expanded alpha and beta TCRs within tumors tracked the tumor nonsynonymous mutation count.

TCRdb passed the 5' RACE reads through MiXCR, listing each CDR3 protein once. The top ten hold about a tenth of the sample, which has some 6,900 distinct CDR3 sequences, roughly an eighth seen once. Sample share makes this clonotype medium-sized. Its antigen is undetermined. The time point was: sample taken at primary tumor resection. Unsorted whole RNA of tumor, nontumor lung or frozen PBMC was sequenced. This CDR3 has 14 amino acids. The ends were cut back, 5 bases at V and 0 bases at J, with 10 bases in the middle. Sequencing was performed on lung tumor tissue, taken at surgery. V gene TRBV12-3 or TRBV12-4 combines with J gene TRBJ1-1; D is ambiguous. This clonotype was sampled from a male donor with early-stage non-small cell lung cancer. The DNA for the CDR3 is TGTGCCAGCAGTCTGGACGGGATGAACACTGAAGCTTTCTTT. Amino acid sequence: CASSLDGMNTEAFF.